A selection of T cell receptor beta chains follows, all from one sample in a study of T cell repertoires in cytomegalovirus infection. TCRdb itself ran the reads through MiXCR, one entry per CDR3 protein. The sample has 500,000 to 600,000 distinct CDR3 sequences; approximately 15% are singletons. The specimen sequenced was CD8+ T cells from PBMCs. Receptor source: a human donor in good health (CMV status not recorded). Some clones in this sample may be carry-over from other donors' samples. CDR3s include the opening cysteine and the closing phenylalanine or tryptophan. A D gene is named only where the DNA matches it firmly. Size is stated for part of the rows, as once, few or many counts, or as a class when the clone is expanded.

abundance,v_gene,j_gene,d_gene,CDR3aa,CDR3nt
-,TRBV7-6,TRBJ2-1,TRBD1,CASEDGQGAYEQFF,TGTGCCAGCGAGGACGGACAGGGGGCCTATGAGCAGTTCTTC
few,TRBV2,TRBJ1-1,-,CASSPWRGRRNTEAFF,TGTGCCAGCAGTCCCTGGAGGGGCCGCAGGAACACTGAAGCTTTCTTT
few,TRBV5-1,TRBJ1-4,-,CASSDAQNEKLFF,TGCGCCAGCAGCGATGCCCAGAATGAAAAACTGTTTTTT
many,TRBV7-9,TRBJ1-4,-,CASSLASGRTNEKLFF,TGTGCCAGCAGCTTAGCGAGCGGGAGAACTAATGAAAAACTGTTTTTT
few,TRBV7-6,TRBJ2-3,-,CASSLNTPSYPSTDTQYF,TGTGCCAGCAGCTTGAATACTCCGAGTTACCCTAGCACAGATACGCAGTATTTT
few,TRBV12-5,TRBJ2-2,-,CASGSSGSFGELFF,TGTGCTAGTGGTAGTTCCGGTAGTTTCGGGGAGCTGTTTTTT
few,TRBV6-5,TRBJ2-1,TRBD1,CASSLGLRDRDNEQFF,TGTGCCAGCAGTTTGGGACTCCGGGACAGGGACAATGAGCAGTTCTTC
-,TRBV27,TRBJ2-3,-,CASSSPPGTDTQYF,TGTGCCAGCAGTTCCCCTCCGGGCACAGATACGCAGTATTTT
-,TRBV12-3/TRBV12-4,TRBJ1-2,-,CASSYIGTRGGYTF,TGTGCCAGCAGCTATATAGGAACTCGGGGAGGCTACACCTTC
-,TRBV7-9,TRBJ1-2,TRBD1,CASSLMTGTDYGYTF,TGTGCCAGCAGCTTAATGACCGGGACAGACTATGGCTACACCTTC
-,TRBV2,TRBJ2-3,-,CASSELGEGDTQYF,TGTGCCAGCAGTGAATTAGGCGAGGGGGATACGCAGTATTTT
-,TRBV5-5,TRBJ2-7,-,CASSLGRGLSYEQYF,TGTGCCAGCAGCTTGGGAAGGGGACTGTCCTACGAGCAGTACTTC
many,TRBV28,TRBJ2-1,TRBD2,CASSVYAGGSNEQFF,TGTGCCAGCAGCGTCTACGCGGGAGGGAGTAATGAGCAGTTCTTC
many,TRBV7-9,TRBJ2-1,-,CASRLTDREAYNEQFF,TGTGCCAGCAGGCTTACTGACAGAGAAGCCTACAATGAGCAGTTCTTC
-,TRBV9,TRBJ2-3,TRBD2,CASSVRGRQRDHTDTQYF,TGTGCCAGCAGCGTGAGAGGCCGTCAGCGGGACCATACAGATACGCAGTATTTT
few,TRBV27,TRBJ2-1,-,CASLRGGTSSYNEQFF,TGTGCCAGCCTTAGGGGGGGGACGAGCTCCTACAATGAGCAGTTCTTC
few,TRBV4-2,TRBJ2-3,-,CASSQEVRTPDTQYF,TGTGCCAGCAGCCAAGAGGTCCGGACCCCAGATACGCAGTATTTT
-,TRBV3-1,TRBJ1-6,-,CASSQDGRTVYNSPLHF,TGTGCCAGCAGCCAAGATGGCAGGACAGTCTATAATTCACCCCTCCACTTT
many,TRBV10-3,TRBJ2-1,-,CAIRGSDEQFF,TGTGCCATCAGAGGGAGCGATGAGCAGTTCTTC
few,TRBV7-9,TRBJ1-5,-,CASSFRGGPNQPQHF,TGTGCCAGCAGCTTTAGGGGGGGCCCGAATCAGCCCCAGCATTTT
few,TRBV6-1,TRBJ1-1,-,CASSRSQGYTEAFF,TGTGCCAGCAGCCGATCGCAGGGCTACACTGAAGCTTTCTTT
-,TRBV25-1,TRBJ2-2,-,CASTYREHTGELFF,TGTGCCAGCACTTACAGGGAACACACCGGGGAGCTGTTTTTT
many,TRBV11-1,TRBJ2-7,TRBD2,CASSLAGGADEQYF,TGTGCCAGCAGCCTGGCGGGGGGGGCTGACGAGCAGTACTTC
few,TRBV7-9,TRBJ2-7,-,CASSLVAGTNEPHEQYF,TGTGCCAGCAGCTTAGTGGCAGGGACAAACGAGCCCCACGAGCAGTACTTC
-,TRBV15,TRBJ2-1,-,CATSRRQAWGEQFF,TGTGCCACCAGCAGACGGCAGGCATGGGGAGAGCAGTTCTTC
many,TRBV7-2,TRBJ2-7,-,CASSPEPGAHEQYF,TGTGCCAGCAGCCCCGAGCCGGGGGCACACGAGCAGTACTTC
-,TRBV30,TRBJ2-1,-,CAWSVGDANEQFF,TGTGCCTGGAGTGTTGGGGACGCCAATGAGCAGTTCTTC
many,TRBV7-3,TRBJ2-3,-,CASSLDSRASTDTQYF,TGTGCCAGCAGCTTAGACAGCCGTGCTAGCACAGATACGCAGTATTTT
many,TRBV28,TRBJ2-1,-,CASSPEVGNEQFF,TGTGCCAGCAGTCCGGAGGTCGGCAATGAGCAGTTCTTC
-,TRBV28,TRBJ2-7,-,CASSPLVRRGGYEQYF,TGTGCCAGCAGCCCTCTAGTAAGGCGGGGAGGCTACGAGCAGTACTTC
many,TRBV7-2,TRBJ2-7,-,CASSTRLDFGEQYF,TGTGCCAGCAGCACGCGACTAGATTTTGGCGAGCAGTACTTC
many,TRBV12-3/TRBV12-4,TRBJ2-1,-,CASTFTQGRSYNEQFF,TGTGCCAGCACTTTTACCCAGGGAAGGTCCTACAATGAGCAGTTCTTC
-,TRBV6-6,TRBJ2-2,TRBD1,CATGPGTGVHNTGELFF,TGTGCCACCGGGCCGGGGACAGGGGTCCACAACACCGGGGAGCTGTTTTTT
many,TRBV7-9,TRBJ2-2,-,CASSLPPDRGGTGELFF,TGTGCCAGCAGCCTACCCCCCGACAGGGGAGGGACCGGGGAGCTGTTTTTT
few,TRBV20-1,TRBJ2-7,-,CSAQRPSSSYEQYF,TGCAGTGCCCAACGGCCTAGCTCCTCCTACGAGCAGTACTTC
many,TRBV6-4,TRBJ1-1,-,CASSDGPEAFF,TGTGCCAGCAGTGACGGCCCTGAAGCTTTCTTT
-,TRBV6-5,TRBJ1-2,-,CASSLGEYYGYTF,TGTGCCAGCAGTTTAGGGGAATACTATGGCTACACCTTC
-,TRBV19,TRBJ1-2,TRBD1,CASKMTGERFRYGYTF,TGTGCCAGTAAGATGACAGGGGAGAGATTTAGATATGGCTACACCTTC
-,TRBV25-1,TRBJ2-7,TRBD2,CASRGLADYEQYF,TGTGCCAGCAGAGGACTAGCGGACTACGAGCAGTACTTC
many,TRBV5-4,TRBJ1-1,-,CASSSPDENTEAFF,TGTGCCAGCAGCTCCCCTGACGAGAACACTGAAGCTTTCTTT
many,TRBV7-9,TRBJ1-1,-,CASISSSNTEAFF,TGTGCCAGCATCAGTAGTTCGAACACTGAAGCTTTCTTT
-,TRBV27,TRBJ2-7,TRBD2,CASSPQTVTSGAYEQYF,TGTGCCAGCTCCCCTCAAACCGTGACTAGCGGGGCCTACGAGCAGTACTTC
-,TRBV27,TRBJ1-2,-,CASSYRTRRYGYTF,TGTGCCAGCAGTTACCGGACCCGAAGGTATGGCTACACCTTC
many,TRBV12-3/TRBV12-4,TRBJ2-1,-,CASSRVGTLQFF,TGTGCCAGCAGCCGGGTAGGGACCCTGCAGTTCTTC
few,TRBV27,TRBJ2-5,-,CASSLFGTAQETQYF,TGTGCCAGCAGTTTATTTGGGACCGCTCAAGAGACCCAGTACTTC
few,TRBV28,TRBJ2-3,-,CASSLILNRNTDTQYF,TGTGCCAGCAGTTTGATTTTAAACAGGAACACAGATACGCAGTATTTT
few,TRBV5-1,TRBJ2-2,-,CASRSPGELFF,TGCGCCAGCAGGTCTCCCGGGGAGCTGTTTTTT
-,TRBV5-5,TRBJ2-2,-,CASSLEPGYANTGELFF,TGTGCCAGCAGCTTGGAGCCAGGGTACGCGAACACCGGGGAGCTGTTTTTT
many,TRBV6-6,TRBJ2-2,-,CASSYLGTGELFF,TGTGCCAGCAGTTACCTGGGGACCGGGGAGCTGTTTTTT
-,TRBV28,TRBJ1-4,TRBD1,CASSFLQGIDEKLFF,TGTGCCAGCAGTTTTTTACAGGGGATCGATGAAAAACTGTTTTTT
many,TRBV12-3/TRBV12-4,TRBJ1-5,-,CASRPGNQPQHF,TGTGCCAGCAGACCAGGGAACCAGCCCCAGCATTTT